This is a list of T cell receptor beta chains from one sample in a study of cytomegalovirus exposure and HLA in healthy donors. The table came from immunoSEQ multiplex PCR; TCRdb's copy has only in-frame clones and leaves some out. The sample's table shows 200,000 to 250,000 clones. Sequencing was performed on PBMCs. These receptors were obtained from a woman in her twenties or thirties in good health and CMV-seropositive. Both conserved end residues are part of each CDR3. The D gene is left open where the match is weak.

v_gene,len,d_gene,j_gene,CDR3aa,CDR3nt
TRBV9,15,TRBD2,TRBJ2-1,CASSTPGLITNEQFF,TGTGCCAGCAGCACACCGGGACTAATAACAAATGAGCAGTTCTTC
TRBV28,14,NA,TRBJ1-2,CASSLWTARYGYTF,TGTGCCAGCAGTTTGTGGACAGCGCGTTATGGCTACACCTTC
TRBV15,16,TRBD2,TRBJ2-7,CATSRPGTSSTYEQYF,TGTGCCACCAGCCGGCCCGGGACTAGCAGCACCTACGAGCAGTACTTC
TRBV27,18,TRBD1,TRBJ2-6,CASSLWDRGRSGANVLTF,TGTGCCAGCAGTTTATGGGACAGGGGGCGATCTGGGGCCAACGTCCTGACTTTC
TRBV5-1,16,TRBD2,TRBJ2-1,CASSPWEREVDNEQFF,TGCGCCAGCAGCCCCTGGGAGCGGGAGGTCGACAATGAGCAGTTCTTC
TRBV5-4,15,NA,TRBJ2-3,CASSLGGTSTDTQYF,TGTGCCAGCAGCTTGGGGGGGACTAGCACAGATACGCAGTATTTT
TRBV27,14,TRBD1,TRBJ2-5,CASSFDRGRETQYF,TGTGCCAGCAGTTTCGACAGGGGAAGAGAGACCCAGTACTTC
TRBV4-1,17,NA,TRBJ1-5,CASSQDLDSEINQPQHF,TGCGCCAGCAGCCAAGATCTGGACTCAGAGATCAATCAGCCCCAGCATTTT
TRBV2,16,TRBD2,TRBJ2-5,CASISVSGIIPETQYF,TGTGCCAGCATCTCGGTTAGCGGGATAATCCCAGAGACCCAGTACTTC
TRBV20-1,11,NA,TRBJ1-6,CSARANSPLHF,TGCAGTGCTAGAGCAAATTCACCCCTCCACTTT
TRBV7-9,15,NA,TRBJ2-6,CASSLEGPGANVLTF,TGTGCCAGCAGCTTAGAGGGGCCTGGGGCCAACGTCCTGACTTTC